A single sample is the source of the 27 T cell receptor beta chains below, sequenced in a study of CD8 T cells in ankylosing spondylitis. TCRdb processed the 5' RACE reads anew with MiXCR; each CDR3 protein has one entry. There are a few hundred thousand distinct CDR3 sequences in the sample; 20% occur only once, and 7.8% lies in the top ten. Sequencing was carried out using blood, either unsorted or a sorted T cell fraction (not recorded which). The receptors derive from a male donor with ankylosing spondylitis or in good health (not recorded which).

The sample holds a few counts of this clonotype. The V and J genes are TRBV6-5 and TRBJ2-3, with 14 nucleotides matching TRBD2. The germline gives CDR1 MNHEY, CDR2 SVGAGI. Trimming took 0 bases from V and 2 from J; bases not matched to a gene: 1. This CDR3 contains 17 residues. Here the CDR3 DNA reads TGTGCCAGCAGTTACTCGGGACTAGCGGGAGCCACAGATACGCAGTATTTT. It is translated as CASSYSGLAGATDTQYF.

The chain couples TRBV12-3 or TRBV12-4 to TRBJ1-6; D call uncertain. V lost 5 bases and J 12 bases, leaving 11 bases between the germline ends. This CDR3 has 12 amino acids. CDR3 sequence (DNA): TGTGCCAGCAGTATCCGGGGTGGACCCCTCCACTTT. Encoded protein: CASSIRGGPLHF.

The sample holds a few counts of this clonotype. This chain joins TRBV27 and TRBJ1-1, with D uncertain. CDR1 is MNHEY and CDR2 is SMNVEV in the germline V gene (reference sequence). The CDR3 covers 13 residues. The ends were cut back, 7 bases at V and 1 base at J, with 10 bases in the middle. The CDR3 region is CASTSSGNTEAFF. DNA of the CDR3: TGTGCCAGCACCTCTTCGGGGAACACTGAAGCTTTCTTT.

The sample holds many counts of this clonotype. The V call is TRBV6-1, the J call TRBJ2-2; D unclear. This CDR3 has 14 residues. Per the germline V gene, CDR1 is MNHNS and CDR2 is SASEGT. The V gene lost 6 bases and the J gene lost 1 base, with 9 bases spanning the gap. Here the CDR3 reads CASRASMNTGELFF. CDR3 coding DNA: TGTGCCAGCAGGGCATCGATGAACACCGGGGAGCTGTTTTTT.

This clonotype showed up many times. This chain links TRBV5-1 with TRBJ2-5, with no clear D. Germline CDR1 and CDR2: SGHRS and YFSETQ. The V end was cut by 4 bases, the J end by 0 bases, with 10 bases between. There are 14 residues in the CDR3. Here the CDR3 reads CASSLLGHQETQYF. CDR3 sequence (DNA): TGCGCCAGCAGCCTATTAGGTCACCAAGAGACCCAGTACTTC.

Details on this clonotype: A read error may produce the germline difference seen at one junction end. The chain employs TRBV9 and TRBJ2-2; a possible D gene is TRBD1 (6 bases). Germline lookup yields CDR1 SGDLS and CDR2 YYNGEE. This CDR3 region has 16 residues. The CDR3 protein is CASSETGHMNTGEPFF. The CDR3 DNA is TGTGCCAGCAGCGAAACGGGACACATGAACACCGGGGAGCCGTTTTTT.

Written as DNA, the CDR3 is TGCAGTGCTACCCAGGGCAGGGATACGCAGTATTTT. This encodes CSATQGRDTQYF. The chain uses TRBV20-1 and TRBJ2-3; a weak D match, TRBD1 (5 bases). Germline V gene lookup returns CDR1 DFQATT and CDR2 SNEGSKA (reference sequence). CDR3 length: 12 residues. V lost 4 bases and J 6 bases, leaving 11 bases between the germline ends.

The gene calls are TRBV30 and TRBJ2-5, with 14 nucleotides matching TRBD2. Germline V gives CDR1 GTSNPN, CDR2 SVGIG (reference sequence). Losses at the gene ends were 5 bases for V and 4 bases for J; bases not matched to a gene: 6. CDR3 length: 15 residues. For the CDR3, the DNA is TGTGCCTGGGGGACTAGCGGGAGTACCGGAGAGACCCAGTACTTC. This encodes CAWGTSGSTGETQYF.

This clonotype was recorded at least ten times. The J gene is TRBJ2-3, the V gene TRBV9; 10 bases map to TRBD2. The CDR3 is 16 amino acids. Per germline, CDR1 SGDLS and CDR2 YYNGEE. The trim removed 3 bases at V and 7 bases at J, leaving 11 bases unmatched. The DNA of the CDR3 is TGTGCCAGCAGCGGGCCTAGCGGGGGACGTCAGTATACGCAGTATTTT. Protein: CASSGPSGGRQYTQYF.

This clonotype showed up just a few times. The chain combines TRBV29-1 with TRBJ2-3; no definite D call. This CDR3 contains 14 residues. V was clipped by 4 bases and J by 5 bases, with 16 bases between them. Germline assignment: CDR1 SQVTM and CDR2 ANQGSEA. In DNA, the CDR3 is TGCAGCGTTGGAGTGCCGGCTAAGCAAGATACGCAGTATTTT. This encodes CSVGVPAKQDTQYF.

This clonotype was seen repeatedly, ten times or more. V and J are TRBV6-5 and TRBJ2-3; D may be TRBD1 (6 bases). This CDR3 contains 15 residues. V was trimmed by 2 bases and J by 4 bases, leaving 13 bases between them. Germline CDR1 MNHEY, CDR2 SVGAGI. The CDR3 sequence is CASSYGASGADTQYF. DNA of the CDR3: TGTGCCAGCAGTTACGGAGCGTCAGGGGCAGATACGCAGTATTTT.

The V call is TRBV29-1, the J call TRBJ2-2; no clear D. Trimming left V 7 bases short and J 3 bases short, with 9 bases between. Germline V gene data show CDR1 as SQVTM and CDR2 as ANQGSEA. CDR3 length equals 12 residues. The CDR3 is CSAVCDTGELFF. CDR3 nucleotide sequence: TGCAGCGCTGTGTGCGACACCGGGGAGCTGTTTTTT.

The V call is TRBV12-3 or TRBV12-4, the J call TRBJ2-3; 10 nucleotides line up with TRBD2. Unmatched junction bases numbered 8, after V lost 4 bases and J lost 4 bases. This CDR3 has 16 amino acids. The DNA of the CDR3 is TGTGCCAGCAGTTCCCAGCGGGGGGGCAGTCCAGATACGCAGTATTTT. It yields the protein CASSSQRGGSPDTQYF.

This clonotype appeared a few times. The V and J genes are TRBV12-3 or TRBV12-4 and TRBJ1-4, with 8 bases identical to TRBD1. With 5 bases clipped from V and 6 bases from J, the junction kept 5 bases outside the gene matches. The CDR3 runs 14 residues. The CDR3 spells CASSLRQGHEKLFF. Here the CDR3 DNA reads TGTGCCAGCAGTCTTCGACAGGGGCATGAAAAACTGTTTTTT.

This clonotype was seen repeatedly, ten times or more. The chain recombines TRBV12-3 or TRBV12-4 with TRBJ2-1; D call uncertain. The V end lost 5 bases, the J end lost 7 bases, and 15 bases lay between the germline ends. The CDR3 spans 14 residues. CDR3 nucleotide sequence: TGTGCCAGCAGTCCTCAGGACGGTCGTAATGAGCAGTTCTTC. This sequence encodes CASSPQDGRNEQFF.

The rearrangement joins TRBV5-6 to TRBJ2-3; D is unresolved. The length of the CDR3 is 16 residues. Germline loops: CDR1 SGHDT, CDR2 YYEEEE. V was pared by 0 bases and J by 0 bases, with 11 bases between. CDR3 amino acids: CASSLAISLSTDTQYF. Here the CDR3 DNA reads TGTGCCAGCAGCTTGGCGATATCACTGAGCACAGATACGCAGTATTTT.

This clonotype was found many times. V and J are TRBV6-2 or TRBV6-3 and TRBJ2-2; D uncertain. CDR3 length: 14 residues. The V and J ends lost 4 bases and 2 bases respectively, with 8 bases between them. In germline, CDR1 is MNHEY, CDR2 SVGEGT. CDR3 residues: CASSSNFNTGELFF. In DNA, the CDR3 is TGTGCCAGCAGTTCGAACTTTAACACCGGGGAGCTGTTTTTT.

This clonotype was seen a handful of times. The chain employs TRBV14 and TRBJ2-5; a possible D gene is TRBD1 (6 bases). The V gene's germline CDR1 is SGHDN and CDR2 FVKESK. This CDR3 has 14 residues. Trimming took 0 bases from V and 3 from J, leaving 8 bases between them. The CDR3 here is CASSQDAGEETQYF. The CDR3 DNA sequence: TGTGCCAGCAGCCAAGATGCAGGGGAAGAGACCCAGTACTTC.

V gene TRBV7-1 combines with J gene TRBJ2-7, with D perhaps TRBD2 (6 bases). TRBV7-1 is assigned to the ORF class and has an uncertain function. V lost 10 bases, J lost 6 bases, and 31 bases lay in between. The CDR3 consists of 17 residues. CDR3 sequence: CATAKESGLPPSGEQYV. The CDR3 DNA is TGTGCCACAGCAAAGGAGAGCGGACTACCACCCTCGGGCGAGCAGTACGTC.

This sequence joins TRBV30 and TRBJ1-1, with no clear D. Germline CDR1 and CDR2: GTSNPN and SVGIG (reference sequence). The CDR3 spans 12 residues. Trimming left V 5 bases short and J 1 base short, with 8 bases between. As DNA, the CDR3 is TGTGCCTGGGACCGGCCGAACACTGAAGCTTTCTTT. It is translated as CAWDRPNTEAFF.

The chain links TRBV7-3 to TRBJ2-7; tentatively, D is TRBD1 (6 bases). The CDR3 consists of 12 residues. Trimming removed 4 bases from V and 6 bases from J, with 10 bases in between. Germline CDR1 SGHTA, CDR2 FQGTGA. CDR3 loop: CASSYPGAEQYV. Here the CDR3 DNA reads TGTGCCAGCAGCTACCCAGGGGCCGAGCAGTACGTC.

This rearrangement joins TRBV6-5 to TRBJ1-4; perhaps TRBD1 as D (5 bases). The CDR3 runs 15 residues. Per germline, CDR1 MNHEY and CDR2 SVGAGI. The V and J ends lost 2 bases and 3 bases respectively, with 10 bases between them. The CDR3 spells CASSYRGVANEKLFF. In nucleotides, the CDR3 is TGTGCCAGCAGTTACCGAGGGGTTGCTAATGAAAAACTGTTTTTT.

There are many counts of this clonotype. V and J are TRBV30 and TRBJ2-2, with D possibly matching TRBD1 (5 bases). CDR3 size: 13 residues. Per germline, CDR1 GTSNPN and CDR2 SVGIG (reference sequence). The V end was cut by 3 bases, the J end by 4 bases, with 9 bases between. This chain's CDR3 is CAWSTGPTGELFF. CDR3 bases: TGTGCCTGGAGCACAGGACCCACCGGGGAGCTGTTTTTT.

V usage is TRBV12-3 or TRBV12-4 and J usage is TRBJ2-3; 7 positions agree with TRBD2. The CDR3 contains 15 residues. V lost 5 bases, J lost 6 bases, and 11 bases stayed unmatched. CDR3 nucleotide sequence: TGTGCCAGCAGTCCGGACTACCCCGGGAGGGATACGCAGTATTTT. It yields the protein CASSPDYPGRDTQYF.

This chain links TRBV12-3 or TRBV12-4 with TRBJ2-5; 7 positions agree with TRBD1. After removal of 6 bases from V and 4 bases from J, the junction contained 8 bases not matched to a gene. The CDR3 consists of 14 residues. The DNA of the CDR3 is TGTGCCAGCAGGGAAGGGGGCCTTCGAGAGACCCAGTACTTC. This translates into CASREGGLRETQYF.

V usage is TRBV18 and J usage is TRBJ2-1; TRBD1 matches 7 bases. Germline assignment: CDR1 KGHSH and CDR2 LQKENI. Trimming took 3 bases from V and 6 from J; bases not matched to a gene: 8. CDR3 size: 15 residues. CDR3 sequence reads: CASSPRDRVSNEQFF. In nucleotides, the CDR3 is TGTGCCAGCTCACCGCGCGACAGGGTCAGCAATGAGCAGTTCTTC.

The rearrangement links TRBV12-3 or TRBV12-4 to TRBJ2-3; no clear D gene. Trimming cost V 5 bases and J 2 bases, with 5 bases left between them. The CDR3 is 12 residues long. Here the CDR3 DNA reads TGTGCCAGCAGTATTCTCACAGATACGCAGTATTTT. The encoded protein is CASSILTDTQYF.